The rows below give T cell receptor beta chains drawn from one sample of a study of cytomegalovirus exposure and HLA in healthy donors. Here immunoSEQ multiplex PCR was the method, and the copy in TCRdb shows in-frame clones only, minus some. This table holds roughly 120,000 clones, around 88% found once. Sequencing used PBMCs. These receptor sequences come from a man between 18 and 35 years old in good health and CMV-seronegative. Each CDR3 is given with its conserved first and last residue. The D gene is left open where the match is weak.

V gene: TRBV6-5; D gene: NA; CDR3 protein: CASSWSQGSNQPQHF
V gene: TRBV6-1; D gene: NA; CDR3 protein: CASRSGEFTGELFF
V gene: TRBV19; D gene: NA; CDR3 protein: CASTTDRISQPQHF
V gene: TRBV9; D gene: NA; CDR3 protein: CASSVAGTGELFF
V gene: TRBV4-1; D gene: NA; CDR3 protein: CASSLIGGTDTQYF
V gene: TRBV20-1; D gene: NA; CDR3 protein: CSAHYTGELFF
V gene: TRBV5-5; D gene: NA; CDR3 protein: CASSSMTVPYEQYF
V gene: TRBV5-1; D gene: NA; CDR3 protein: CASSLWGQAADGEQYF
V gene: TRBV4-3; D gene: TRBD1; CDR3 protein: CASSLNTGGSYEQYF
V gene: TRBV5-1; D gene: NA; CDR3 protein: CASSGDRAYGYTF
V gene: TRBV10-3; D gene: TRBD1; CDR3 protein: CAIRMGQGHTRNTDTQYF
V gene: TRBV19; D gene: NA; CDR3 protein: CASSTFQQETQYF
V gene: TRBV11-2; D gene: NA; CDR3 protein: CASSLGWGVSSGNTIYF
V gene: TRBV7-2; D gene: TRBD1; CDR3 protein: CASSLIGGLYEQYF
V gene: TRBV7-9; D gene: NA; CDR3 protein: CASSLSSGNTIYF
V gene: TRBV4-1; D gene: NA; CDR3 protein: CASSRDTTTNEKLFF
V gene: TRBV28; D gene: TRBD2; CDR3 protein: CASRRLAITTGELFF
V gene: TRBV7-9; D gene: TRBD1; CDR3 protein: CASSLAQGEDEAFF
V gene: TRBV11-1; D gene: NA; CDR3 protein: CASSINPAGSQETQYF
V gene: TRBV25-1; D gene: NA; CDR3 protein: CASSVTGHDEQFF